The 27 T cell receptor beta chains in this list originate from one sample, sequenced in a study of cytomegalovirus exposure and HLA in healthy donors. Primers for the PCR totalled 60 Vbeta and 13 Jbeta. Assay used: immunoSEQ multiplex PCR; TCRdb lists only in-frame clones, some missing. The sample lists about 130,000 clones, 77% occurring once. Sequencing was done on a sample of PBMCs. The receptor set was obtained from a male donor in good health and CMV-seropositive.

V and J are TRBV5-1 and TRBJ2-3; the match to TRBD2 covers 11 bases. Per the germline V gene, CDR1 is SGHRS and CDR2 is YFSETQ. The CDR3 consists of 16 residues. With 1 base clipped from V and 4 bases from J, the junction kept 5 bases outside the gene matches. CDR3 region: CASSLMTSGAPDTQYF. In DNA form, the CDR3 reads TGCGCCAGCAGCTTGATGACTAGCGGGGCCCCAGATACGCAGTATTTT.

This clone was seen once. This rearrangement joins TRBV7-2 to TRBJ2-5, with D maybe TRBD1 (6 bases). The V gene's germline CDR1 is SGHTA and CDR2 FQGNSA. The CDR3 runs to 14 residues. With 3 bases removed from V and 5 bases from J, the gap between germline ends came to 13 bases. CDR3 DNA sequence: TGTGCCAGCAGCTTTCAGCTAGGGGGTGAGACCCAGTACTTC. As protein: CASSFQLGGETQYF.

The rearrangement uses TRBV10-1 and TRBJ1-1; TRBD1 might be the D (5 bases). This CDR3 contains 14 residues. The ends were cut back, 7 bases at V and 4 bases at J, with 16 bases in the middle. Per the germline V gene, CDR1 is WNHNN and CDR2 is SYGVQD (reference sequence). The CDR3 here is CASIGGERCTEAFF. The CDR3 bases are TGCGCCAGCATCGGGGGAGAGAGGTGCACTGAAGCTTTCTTT.

The chain is built from TRBV5-1 and TRBJ1-4, with 7 bases aligning to TRBD1. J gave up 5 bases and V 4 bases, and 11 bases lay outside the gene matches. The length of the CDR3 is 16 residues. Germline assignment: CDR1 SGHRS and CDR2 YFSETQ. The CDR3 DNA reads TGCGCCAGCAGCCAACTACCGGGACAGACGAATGAAAAACTGTTTTTT. It encodes CASSQLPGQTNEKLFF.

This sequence joins TRBV7-2 and TRBJ2-3; 7 bases line up with TRBD1. The CDR3 sequence is 13 residues long. Germline loops: CDR1 SGHTA, CDR2 FQGNSA. The trim removed 5 bases at V and 4 bases at J, leaving 3 bases unmatched. The CDR3 bases are TGTGCCAGCAGCGTCCAGGGGGCAGATACGCAGTATTTT. It yields the protein CASSVQGADTQYF.

The chain's CDR3 is CASSPSRMNTEAFF. DNA of the CDR3: TGCGCCAGCAGCCCCTCCAGGATGAACACTGAAGCTTTCTTT. J is TRBJ1-1 and V is TRBV5-1; D remains ambiguous. Germline CDR1 and CDR2: SGHRS and YFSETQ. The CDR3 has 14 residues. V was cut by 4 bases and J by 0 bases, with 10 bases left in between. Based on the CDR3 plus reference TRBV5-1 and TRBJ1-1, the full variable domain is KAGVTQTPRYLIKTRGQQVTLSCSPISGHRSVSWYQQTPGQGLQFLFEYFSETQRNKGNFPGRFSGRQFSNSRSEMNVSTLELGDSALYLCASSPSRMNTEAFFGQGTRLTVV.

The chain has TRBV5-1 and TRBJ1-2, with D hard to call. This CDR3 spans 15 amino acids. Deletions cut 4 bases from V and 4 bases from J, with 17 bases between. Per germline, CDR1 SGHRS and CDR2 YFSETQ. In DNA, the CDR3 is TGCGCCAGCAGCATGGACGTCCCAGACTTCTATGGCTACACCTTC. Translating gives CASSMDVPDFYGYTF.

This clone was seen only a few times. V is TRBV19 and J is TRBJ1-6; D uncertain. Looked up from germline, CDR1 is LNHDA and CDR2 is SQIVND (reference sequence). This CDR3 has 17 residues. Trimming shortened V by 4 bases and J by 2 bases, and 15 bases separated the two germline ends. The CDR3: CASSKLPWEPYNSPLHF. The CDR3 nucleotides read TGTGCCAGTAGTAAGCTCCCTTGGGAGCCCTATAATTCACCCCTCCACTTT. Together with reference TRBV19 and TRBJ1-6, the CDR3 gives the full variable domain: DGGITQSPKYLFRKEGQNVTLSCEQNLNHDAMYWYRQDPGQGLRLIYYSQIVNDFQKGDIAEGYSVSREKKESFPLTVTSAQKNPTAFYLCASSKLPWEPYNSPLHFGNGTRLTVT.

This clone has more than one count but fewer than ten. The J gene is TRBJ2-2, the V gene TRBV6-4; D uncertain. CDR1 is MRHNA and CDR2 is SNTAGT in the germline V gene. The V gene lost 2 bases and the J gene lost 2 bases, with 15 bases spanning the gap. The CDR3 contains 17 residues. CDR3 region: CASSDDREPLNTGELFF. DNA for the CDR3: TGTGCCAGCAGTGACGATAGAGAGCCGCTCAACACCGGGGAGCTGTTTTTT.

This chain connects TRBV28 to TRBJ2-1, with 7 bases that match TRBD1. Germline lookup yields CDR1 MDHEN and CDR2 SYDVKM. The CDR3 is 19 residues long. V lost 6 bases, J lost 5 bases, and 22 bases stayed unmatched. The CDR3 region has the DNA TGTGCCAGCAGAAATTCCCGGGACAGTGACCCCTACTTGCACAATGAGCAGTTCTTC. Translated: CASRNSRDSDPYLHNEQFF.

The gene calls are TRBV7-8 and TRBJ1-1; D is undetermined. Germline CDR1 and CDR2: SGHVS and FQNEAQ. CDR3 size: 11 residues. Deletions cut 5 bases from V and 5 bases from J, with 6 bases between. The CDR3 nucleotides read TGTGCCAGCAGCCCCGGGACTGAAGCTTTCTTT. Its translation: CASSPGTEAFF.

V usage is TRBV11-3 and J usage is TRBJ2-1; TRBD1 might be the D (6 bases). V lost 1 base and J 3 bases, leaving 7 bases between the germline ends. The germline gives CDR1 SGHNT, CDR2 YENEEA. The CDR3 is 14 amino acids. The DNA of the CDR3 is TGTGCCAGCAGCTTAGGAGGGGGCTACAATGAGCAGTTCTTC. Protein: CASSLGGGYNEQFF.

A few counts support this clone. An end of the junction differs from the germline gene, which may be a read error. CDR3 residues: CSSSLGTGGGRNQPQHF. The DNA of the CDR3 is TGTTCCAGCAGCTTAGGGACGGGAGGAGGTCGCAATCAGCCCCAGCATTTT. The chain carries TRBV7-9 and TRBJ1-5; a weak D match, TRBD1 (5 bases). The V gene's germline CDR1 is SEHNR and CDR2 FQNEAQ (reference sequence). The CDR3 runs to 17 residues.

This clone was seen more than once but under ten times. The chain joins TRBV6-5 to TRBJ1-2; 7 nucleotides line up with TRBD1. The CDR3 length is 14 residues. The ends lost 6 bases at V and 4 bases at J; junction bases unmatched: 8. CDR1 and CDR2 from the germline V gene are MNHEY and SVGAGI. The CDR3 coding sequence is TGTGCCAGCAGACTGAACAGGGGAATCTATGGCTACACCTTC. It encodes CASRLNRGIYGYTF.

A few counts support this clone. The CDR3 spells CASSPGVGRNTEAFF. In DNA form, the CDR3 reads TGTGCCAGCAGCCCCGGGGTAGGCAGAAACACTGAAGCTTTCTTT. The rearrangement joins TRBV6-1 to TRBJ1-1; D uncertain. Trimming left V 6 bases short and J 2 bases short, with 16 bases between. CDR1 is MNHNS, CDR2 SASEGT, per germline. The CDR3 length is 15 residues.

The chain uses TRBV18 and TRBJ1-1, with D hard to call. The CDR3 consists of 11 residues. Trimming removed 5 bases from V and 6 bases from J, with 7 bases in between. Germline loops: CDR1 KGHSH, CDR2 LQKENI. CDR3 amino acids: CASSYGAEAFF. Here the CDR3 DNA reads TGTGCCAGCTCATACGGAGCTGAAGCTTTCTTT.

In this sample, this clone turned up a few times. The V and J genes are TRBV5-1 and TRBJ2-1, with D possibly matching TRBD2 (6 bases). CDR3 length equals 13 residues. The germline gives CDR1 SGHRS, CDR2 YFSETQ. The V end lost 0 bases, the J end lost 9 bases, and 10 bases lay between the germline ends. In nucleotides, the CDR3 is TGCGCCAGCAGCTTGGTGCAGGGAGGTGAGCAGTTCTTC. It is translated as CASSLVQGGEQFF.

In DNA form, the CDR3 reads TGTGCCAGCAGCCCTCCGACACTTGAAGCTTTCTTT. It encodes CASSPPTLEAFF. This sequence joins TRBV28 and TRBJ1-1; D remains unclear. Deletions cut 6 bases from V and 7 bases from J, with 12 bases between. The CDR3 is 12 amino acids. Looked up from germline, CDR1 is MDHEN and CDR2 is SYDVKM.

The chain is built from TRBV5-6 and TRBJ2-7; TRBD1 might be the D (6 bases). Per germline, CDR1 SGHDT and CDR2 YYEEEE. The CDR3 is made up of 14 amino acids. V was trimmed by 2 bases and J by 0 bases, leaving 9 bases between them. For the CDR3, the DNA is TGTGCCAGCAGCTTTACAGGGAGCTCCTACGAGCAGTACTTC. Its translation: CASSFTGSSYEQYF.

The CDR3 DNA reads TGTGCCACTTCGGGACTAGCGGGAGGCCTTAAATTTACAGATACGCAGTATTTT. This sequence encodes CATSGLAGGLKFTDTQYF. V and J are TRBV10-3 and TRBJ2-3; 15 positions agree with TRBD2. CDR1 and CDR2 (germline): ENHRY, SYGVKD. The CDR3 is 18 residues long. J was trimmed by 3 bases and V by 10 bases; bases with no gene match: 14.

This clone was detected once. The V and J genes are TRBV7-9 and TRBJ2-1; 11 bases fit TRBD1. Germline V CDR1 and CDR2: SEHNR, FQNEAQ (reference sequence). The V and J ends lost 5 bases and 5 bases, in that order; junction bases with no gene match: 5. This CDR3 has 15 amino acids. The CDR3 region has the DNA TGTGCCAGCAGCCACGGACAGGGGGCGGACAATGAGCAGTTCTTC. Its protein product is CASSHGQGADNEQFF.

The J gene is TRBJ2-6, the V gene TRBV5-1; 9 bases line up with TRBD1. The CDR3 runs to 16 residues. Unmatched junction bases numbered 6, after V lost 4 bases and J lost 4 bases. CDR1 is SGHRS and CDR2 is YFSETQ in the germline V gene. The CDR3 loop is CASSPQGAAGANVLTF. The CDR3, as DNA: TGCGCCAGCAGCCCACAGGGGGCGGCGGGGGCCAACGTCCTGACTTTC.

The chain employs TRBV10-3 and TRBJ2-6, with TRBD1 matching 8 bases. Germline V lookup: CDR1 ENHRY, CDR2 SYGVKD. The CDR3 runs 16 residues. Trimming took 7 bases from V and 4 from J; bases not matched to a gene: 9. The CDR3 region is CAITDGQGEGANVLTF. The CDR3 coding sequence is TGTGCCATCACGGATGGACAGGGAGAAGGGGCCAACGTCCTGACTTTC.

The V gene is TRBV18, the J gene TRBJ1-4, with TRBD1 matching 7 bases. The CDR3 extends over 14 amino acids. In germline, CDR1 is KGHSH, CDR2 LQKENI. The V segment lost 5 bases and the J segment 3 bases; nucleotides outside the gene matches: 3. The CDR3, as DNA: TGTGCCAGCTCAAGGGGGCTGGCTAATGAAAAACTGTTTTTT. The encoded protein is CASSRGLANEKLFF. Filled out from reference TRBV18 and TRBJ1-4, the complete variable domain reads NAGVMQNPRHLVRRRGQEARLRCSPMKGHSHVYWYRQLPEEGLKFMVYLQKENIIDESGMPKERFSAEFPKEGPSILRIQQVVRGDSAAYFCASSRGLANEKLFFGSGTQLSVL.

This sequence joins TRBV19 and TRBJ1-1; maybe TRBD1 (5 bases). The CDR3 sequence is 14 residues long. Germline assignment: CDR1 LNHDA and CDR2 SQIVND (reference sequence). V lost 7 bases and J lost 0, with 12 bases in between. The chain's CDR3 is CASTTDTVNTEAFF. The CDR3 nucleotides are TGTGCCAGTACAACGGACACCGTGAACACTGAAGCTTTCTTT.

J is TRBJ1-2 and V is TRBV10-3, with TRBD1 identical over 9 bases. Germline CDR1 and CDR2: ENHRY and SYGVKD. The CDR3 extends over 12 amino acids. V dropped 8 bases and J dropped 3; count of bases not matched to a gene: 1. This CDR3 is CAIGQGYYGYTF. The CDR3 DNA sequence: TGTGCCATCGGACAGGGGTACTATGGCTACACCTTC.

This chain joins TRBV14 and TRBJ2-2, with D perhaps matching TRBD2 (5 bases). CDR1 and CDR2 from the germline V gene are SGHDN and FVKESK. The CDR3 spans 16 residues. Trimming removed 1 base at V and 4 bases at J, with 13 bases between. The CDR3 reads CASSQGRGVRTGELFF. The CDR3 DNA follows: TGTGCCAGCAGCCAAGGTCGGGGAGTTCGCACCGGGGAGCTGTTTTTT.